Sequencing of this T cell receptor beta chain was carried out in a study of OX40 agonist ivuxolimab in advanced cancers. Study results and limitations: With doses of 0.1 to 3.0 mg/kg, CD4+ and CD8+ blood T cells had undergone clonal expansion by week 6. Expanded clones were, on average, more numerous in CD8+ T cells than in CD4+.

CDR3 length equals 18 residues. CDR1 MNHNS and CDR2 SASEGT come from the germline V gene. After removal of 4 bases from V and 4 bases from J, the junction contained 9 bases not matched to a gene. The data were produced by immunoSEQ multiplex PCR, yet TCRdb's version contains in-frame clones alone and is incomplete. The sample holds around 35,000 clones, around four fifths seen once. This clone was seen more than once but under ten times. Antigen: not known. Exclusion of a patient followed from autoimmune disease history or systemic immunosuppression. Source: CD4+ or CD8+ T cells sorted from blood, taken in a trial of the OX40 agonist ivuxolimab. The chain recombines TRBV6-1 with TRBJ2-2, with TRBD2 matching 13 bases. The sequence was obtained from an adult with an advanced solid tumor such as melanoma, head and neck, liver or kidney cancer. The CDR3 reads CASSALLAGGPGTGELFF. CDR3 DNA: TGTGCCAGCAGTGCCCTACTAGCGGGGGGGCCCGGCACCGGGGAGCTGTTTTTT.